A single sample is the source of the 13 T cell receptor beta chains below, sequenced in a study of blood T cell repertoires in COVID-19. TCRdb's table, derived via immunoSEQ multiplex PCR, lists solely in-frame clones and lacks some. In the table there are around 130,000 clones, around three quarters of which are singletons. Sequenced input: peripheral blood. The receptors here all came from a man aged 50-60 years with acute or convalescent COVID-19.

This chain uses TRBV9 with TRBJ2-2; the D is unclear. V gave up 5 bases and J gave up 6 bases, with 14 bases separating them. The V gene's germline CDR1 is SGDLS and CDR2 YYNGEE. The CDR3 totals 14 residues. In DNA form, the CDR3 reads TGTGCCAGCAGGGGCCCAGAGTCCCCCGGGGAGCTGTTTTTT. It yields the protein CASRGPESPGELFF.

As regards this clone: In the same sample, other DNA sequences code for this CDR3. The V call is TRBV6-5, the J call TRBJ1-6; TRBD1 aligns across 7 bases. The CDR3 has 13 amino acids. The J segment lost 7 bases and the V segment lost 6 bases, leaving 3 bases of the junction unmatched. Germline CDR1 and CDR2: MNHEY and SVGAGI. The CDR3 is CASRTGQNSPLHF. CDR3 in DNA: TGTGCCAGCAGGACAGGGCAAAATTCACCCCTCCACTTT.

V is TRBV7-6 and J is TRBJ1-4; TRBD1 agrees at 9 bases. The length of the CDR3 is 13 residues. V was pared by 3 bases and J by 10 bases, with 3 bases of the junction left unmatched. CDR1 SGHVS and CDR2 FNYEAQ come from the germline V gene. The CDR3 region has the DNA TGTGCCAGCAGCTTGGACAGGGGCGGAAAACTGTTTTTT. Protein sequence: CASSLDRGGKLFF.

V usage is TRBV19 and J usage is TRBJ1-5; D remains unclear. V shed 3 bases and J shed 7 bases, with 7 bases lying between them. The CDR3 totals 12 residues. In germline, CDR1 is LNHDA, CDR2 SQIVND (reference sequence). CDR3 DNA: TGTGCCAGTAGTATGTCCGGGCAGCCCCAGCATTTT. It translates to CASSMSGQPQHF.

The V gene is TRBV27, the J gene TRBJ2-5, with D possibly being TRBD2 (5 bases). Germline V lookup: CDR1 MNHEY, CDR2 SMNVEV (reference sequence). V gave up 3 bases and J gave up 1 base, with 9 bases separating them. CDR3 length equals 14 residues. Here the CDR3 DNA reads TGTGCCAGCAGTTTTAGCGCCTCCCAAGAGACCCAGTACTTC. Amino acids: CASSFSASQETQYF.

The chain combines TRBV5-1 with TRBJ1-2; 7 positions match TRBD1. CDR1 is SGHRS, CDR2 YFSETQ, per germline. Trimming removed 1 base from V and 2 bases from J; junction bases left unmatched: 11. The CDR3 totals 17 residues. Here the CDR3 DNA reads TGCGCCAGCAGCTTGCCCAGACAGGGATCAGGGAACTATGGCTACACCTTC. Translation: CASSLPRQGSGNYGYTF.

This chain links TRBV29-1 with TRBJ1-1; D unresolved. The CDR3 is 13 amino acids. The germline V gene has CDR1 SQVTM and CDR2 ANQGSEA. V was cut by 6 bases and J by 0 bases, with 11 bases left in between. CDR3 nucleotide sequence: TGCAGCGTCGCAACCCCTATGAACACTGAAGCTTTCTTT. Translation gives CSVATPMNTEAFF.

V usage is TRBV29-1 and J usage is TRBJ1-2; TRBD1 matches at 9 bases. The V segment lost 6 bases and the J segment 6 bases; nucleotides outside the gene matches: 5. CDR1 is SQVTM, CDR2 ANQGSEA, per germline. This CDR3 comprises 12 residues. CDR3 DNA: TGCAGCGTGGGACAGGGCTCTAATGGCTACACCTTC. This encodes CSVGQGSNGYTF. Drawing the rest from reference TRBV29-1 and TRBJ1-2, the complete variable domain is SAVISQKPSRDICQRGTSLTIQCQVDSQVTMMFWYRQQPGQSLTLIATANQGSEATYESGFVIDKFPISRPNLTFSTLTVSNMSPEDSSIYLCSVGQGSNGYTFGSGTRLTVV.

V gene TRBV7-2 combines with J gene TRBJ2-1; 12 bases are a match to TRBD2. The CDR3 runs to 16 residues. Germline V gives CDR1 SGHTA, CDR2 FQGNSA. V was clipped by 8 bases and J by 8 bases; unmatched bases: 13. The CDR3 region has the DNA TGTGCCAGCTTAGAGGGTATACTAGCGGGGGGCTATGAGCAGTTCTTC. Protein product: CASLEGILAGGYEQFF. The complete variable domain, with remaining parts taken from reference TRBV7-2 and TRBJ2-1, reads GAGVSQSPSNKVTEKGKDVELRCDPISGHTALYWYRQSLGQGLEFLIYFQGNSAPDKSGLPSDRFSAERTGGSVSTLTIQRTQQEDSAVYLCASLEGILAGGYEQFFGPGTRLTVL.

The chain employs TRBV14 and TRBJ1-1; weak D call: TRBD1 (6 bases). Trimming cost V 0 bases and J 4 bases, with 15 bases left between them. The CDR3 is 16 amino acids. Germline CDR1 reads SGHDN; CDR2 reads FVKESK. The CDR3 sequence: CASSQDLGAPGTEAFF. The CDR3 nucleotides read TGTGCCAGCAGCCAAGATTTGGGGGCGCCTGGCACTGAAGCTTTCTTT.

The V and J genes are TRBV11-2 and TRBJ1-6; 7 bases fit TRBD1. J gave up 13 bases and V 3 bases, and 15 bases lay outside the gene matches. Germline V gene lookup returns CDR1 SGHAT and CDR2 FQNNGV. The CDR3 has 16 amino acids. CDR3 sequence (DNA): TGTGCCAGCAGCTTGGGACACAGGGGCCCCGGGATTCCCCTCCACTTT. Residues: CASSLGHRGPGIPLHF.

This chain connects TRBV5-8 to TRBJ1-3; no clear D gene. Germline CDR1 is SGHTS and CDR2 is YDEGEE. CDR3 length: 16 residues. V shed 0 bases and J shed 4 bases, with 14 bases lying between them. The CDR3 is CASSLAEKFGGNTIYF. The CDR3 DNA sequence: TGTGCCAGCAGCTTGGCCGAAAAATTCGGGGGAAACACCATATATTTT.

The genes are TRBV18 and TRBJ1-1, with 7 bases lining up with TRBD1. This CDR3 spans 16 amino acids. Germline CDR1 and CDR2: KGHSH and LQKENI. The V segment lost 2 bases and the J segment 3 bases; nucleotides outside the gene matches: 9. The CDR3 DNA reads TGTGCCAGCTCACCATTGCTGGGACAGATTTACACTGAAGCTTTCTTT. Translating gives CASSPLLGQIYTEAFF.